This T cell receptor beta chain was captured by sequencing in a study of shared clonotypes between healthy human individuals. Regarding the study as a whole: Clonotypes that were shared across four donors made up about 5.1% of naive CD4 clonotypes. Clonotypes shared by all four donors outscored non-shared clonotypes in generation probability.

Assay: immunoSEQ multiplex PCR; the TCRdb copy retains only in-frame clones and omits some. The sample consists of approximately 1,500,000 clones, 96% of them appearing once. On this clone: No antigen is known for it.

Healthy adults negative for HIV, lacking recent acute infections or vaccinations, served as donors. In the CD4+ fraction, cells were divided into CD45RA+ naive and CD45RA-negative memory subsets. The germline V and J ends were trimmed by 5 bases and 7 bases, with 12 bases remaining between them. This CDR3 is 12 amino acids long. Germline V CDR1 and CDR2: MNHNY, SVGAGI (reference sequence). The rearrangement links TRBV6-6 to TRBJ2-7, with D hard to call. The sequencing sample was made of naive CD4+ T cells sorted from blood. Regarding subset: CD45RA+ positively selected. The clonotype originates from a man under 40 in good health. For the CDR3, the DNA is TGTGCCAGCAGTCCTATTTTGGGGGAGCAGTACTTC. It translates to CASSPILGEQYF.